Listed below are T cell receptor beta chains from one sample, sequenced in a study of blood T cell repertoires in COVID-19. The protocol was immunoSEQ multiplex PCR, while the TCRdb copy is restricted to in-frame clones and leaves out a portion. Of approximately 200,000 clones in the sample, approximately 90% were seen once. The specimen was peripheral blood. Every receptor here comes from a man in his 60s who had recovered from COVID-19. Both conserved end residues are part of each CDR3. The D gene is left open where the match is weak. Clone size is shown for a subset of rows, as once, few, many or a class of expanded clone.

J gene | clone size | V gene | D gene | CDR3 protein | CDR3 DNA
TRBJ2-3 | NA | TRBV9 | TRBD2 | CASSPRIAGGQDTQYF | TGTGCCAGCAGCCCACGGATAGCGGGGGGGCAAGATACGCAGTATTTT
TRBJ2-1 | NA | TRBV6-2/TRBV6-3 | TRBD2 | CASSYSRTSGSENEQFF | TGTGCCAGCAGTTACTCCAGGACTAGCGGGAGCGAGAATGAGCAGTTCTTC
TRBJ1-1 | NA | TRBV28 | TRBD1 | CASSFQGGTEAFF | TGTGCCAGCAGTTTCCAGGGGGGTACTGAAGCTTTCTTT
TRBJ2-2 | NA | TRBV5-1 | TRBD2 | CASSADTAGGPTGELFF | TGCGCCAGCAGCGCAGATACAGCGGGAGGTCCCACCGGGGAGCTGTTTTTT
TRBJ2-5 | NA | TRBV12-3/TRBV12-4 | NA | CASSITGPESQYF | TGTGCCAGCAGCATAACAGGTCCGGAGTCCCAGTACTTC
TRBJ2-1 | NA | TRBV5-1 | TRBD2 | CASSLVAGTPSSYNEQFF | TGCGCCAGCAGCTTGGTAGCGGGAACCCCGAGCTCCTACAATGAGCAGTTCTTC
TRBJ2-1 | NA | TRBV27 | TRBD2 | CASSLYFRTSGRGGGNEQFF | TGTGCCAGCAGTTTATACTTTCGTACTAGCGGGAGAGGGGGAGGGAATGAGCAGTTCTTC
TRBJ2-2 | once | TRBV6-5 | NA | CASREGAATGELFF | TGTGCCAGCAGGGAGGGGGCAGCCACCGGGGAGCTGTTTTTT
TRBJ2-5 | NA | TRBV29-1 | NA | CSVQGGGETQYF | TGCAGCGTACAGGGAGGGGGAGAGACCCAGTACTTC
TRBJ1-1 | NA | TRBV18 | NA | CASSPTMGDTEAFF | TGTGCCAGCTCACCAACGATGGGAGACACTGAAGCTTTCTTT
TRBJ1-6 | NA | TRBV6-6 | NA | CASSPGDSPLHF | TGTGCCAGCAGTCCGGGGGATTCACCCCTCCACTTT
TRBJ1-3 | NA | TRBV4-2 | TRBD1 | CASSQDGQGANTIYF | TGTGCCAGCAGCCAAGATGGGCAGGGGGCAAACACCATATATTTT
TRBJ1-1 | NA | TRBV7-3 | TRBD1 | CASSLSGQGQPSFF | TGTGCCAGCAGCCTATCTGGACAGGGCCAACCCTCTTTCTTT
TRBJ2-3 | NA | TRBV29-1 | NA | CSGKLGDTQYF | TGCAGCGGGAAACTAGGGGATACGCAGTATTTT